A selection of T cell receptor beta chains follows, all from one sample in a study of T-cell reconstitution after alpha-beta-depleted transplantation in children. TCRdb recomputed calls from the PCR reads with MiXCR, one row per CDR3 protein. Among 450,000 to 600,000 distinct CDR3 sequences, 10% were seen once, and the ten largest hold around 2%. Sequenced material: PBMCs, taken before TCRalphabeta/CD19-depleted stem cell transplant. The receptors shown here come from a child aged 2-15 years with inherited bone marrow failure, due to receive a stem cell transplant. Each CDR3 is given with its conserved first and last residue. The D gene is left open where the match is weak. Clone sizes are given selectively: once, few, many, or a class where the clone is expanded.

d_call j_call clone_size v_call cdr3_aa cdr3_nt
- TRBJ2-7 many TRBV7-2 CASSLGGGAYEQYF TGTGCCAGCAGCTTAGGTGGTGGGGCCTACGAGCAGTACTTC
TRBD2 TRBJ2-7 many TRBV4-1 CASSPISLAGAYEQYF TGCGCCAGCAGCCCCATAAGCCTAGCGGGAGCCTACGAGCAGTACTTC
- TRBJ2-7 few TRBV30 CAWTGRDYEQYF TGTGCCTGGACAGGGAGAGACTACGAGCAGTACTTC
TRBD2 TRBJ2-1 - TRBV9 CASSGTSGSFVNEQFF TGTGCCAGCAGCGGGACTAGCGGGAGTTTCGTCAATGAGCAGTTCTTC
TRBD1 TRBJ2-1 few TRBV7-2 CASSLAQGVEQFF TGTGCCAGCAGCTTAGCTCAGGGGGTTGAGCAGTTCTTC
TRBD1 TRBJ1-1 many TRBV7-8 CASSSLTGGKTEAFF TGTGCCAGCAGCTCCCTGACAGGGGGAAAGACTGAAGCTTTCTTT
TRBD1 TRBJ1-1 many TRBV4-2 CASSQDSAGGAFF TGTGCCAGCAGCCAAGATAGCGCAGGGGGGGCTTTCTTT
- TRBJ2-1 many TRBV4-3 CASSQDQAVDEQFF TGCGCCAGCAGCCAAGATCAAGCGGTGGATGAGCAGTTCTTC
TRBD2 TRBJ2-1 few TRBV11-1 CASTKGLAGAGNSYNEQFF TGTGCCAGCACCAAGGGACTAGCGGGAGCGGGGAACTCCTACAATGAGCAGTTCTTC
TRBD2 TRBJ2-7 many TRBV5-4 CASSLADSGTSYEQYF TGTGCCAGCAGCTTGGCTGATAGCGGGACCAGCTACGAGCAGTACTTC
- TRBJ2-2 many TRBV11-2 CASSLIWTGELFF TGTGCCAGCAGCCTCATCTGGACCGGGGAGCTGTTTTTT
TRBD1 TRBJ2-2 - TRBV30 CAWKGQQYTGELFF TGTGCCTGGAAGGGACAGCAGTACACCGGGGAGCTGTTTTTT
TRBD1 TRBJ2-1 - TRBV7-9 CASSLGTGGPNEQFF TGTGCCAGCAGTTTAGGGACAGGGGGCCCGAATGAGCAGTTCTTC
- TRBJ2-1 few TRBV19 CASSIGGSLAAYYNEQFF TGTGCCAGTAGTATAGGAGGGTCCTTAGCGGCCTATTACAATGAGCAGTTCTTC
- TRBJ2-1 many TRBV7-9 CASQSYQLDEQFF TGTGCCAGCCAGTCATACCAGTTAGATGAGCAGTTCTTC
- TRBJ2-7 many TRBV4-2 CASSQDPGMGLEQYF TGTGCCAGCAGCCAAGATCCCGGGATGGGTCTCGAGCAGTACTTC
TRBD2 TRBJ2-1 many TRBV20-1 CSALLAGESYEQFF TGCAGTGCCCTACTAGCGGGAGAATCTTATGAGCAGTTCTTC
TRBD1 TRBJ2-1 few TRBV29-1 CSVTGTGPLSSYNEQFF TGCAGCGTAACCGGGACAGGGCCTCTTAGCTCCTACAATGAGCAGTTCTTC
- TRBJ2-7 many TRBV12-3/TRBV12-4 CASSRTGTQSYEQYF TGTGCCAGCAGCCGAACCGGGACGCAGTCCTACGAGCAGTACTTC
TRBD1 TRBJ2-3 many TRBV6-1 CASSLTGDRDTQYF TGTGCCAGCAGCCTAACAGGGGATCGAGATACGCAGTATTTT
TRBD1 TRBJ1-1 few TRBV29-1 CSVAPSGTAYPPDTEAFF TGCAGCGTTGCCCCCTCCGGGACAGCGTACCCCCCGGACACTGAAGCTTTCTTT
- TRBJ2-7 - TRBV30 CAWTVGPQQYF TGTGCCTGGACTGTCGGCCCACAGCAGTACTTC
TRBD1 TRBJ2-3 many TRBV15 CATSRKGGLPFGTDTQYF TGTGCCACCAGCCGAAAAGGGGGCCTCCCCTTTGGCACAGATACGCAGTATTTT
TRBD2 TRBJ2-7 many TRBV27 CASSLSVSGSYEQYF TGTGCCAGCAGTTTATCGGTTAGCGGGAGCTACGAGCAGTACTTC
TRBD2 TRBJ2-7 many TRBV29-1 CSVTGLAGDTYEQYF TGCAGCGTCACGGGACTAGCGGGAGACACCTACGAGCAGTACTTC
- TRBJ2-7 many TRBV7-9 CASSGGGRTLYEQYF TGTGCCAGCAGCGGGGGCGGGCGGACTCTCTACGAGCAGTACTTC
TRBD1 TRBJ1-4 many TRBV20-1 CSASGGDRGGEKLFF TGCAGTGCTAGTGGCGGGGACAGGGGTGGGGAAAAACTGTTTTTT
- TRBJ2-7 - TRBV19 CASGMTPHEQYF TGTGCCAGCGGGATGACTCCCCACGAGCAGTACTTC